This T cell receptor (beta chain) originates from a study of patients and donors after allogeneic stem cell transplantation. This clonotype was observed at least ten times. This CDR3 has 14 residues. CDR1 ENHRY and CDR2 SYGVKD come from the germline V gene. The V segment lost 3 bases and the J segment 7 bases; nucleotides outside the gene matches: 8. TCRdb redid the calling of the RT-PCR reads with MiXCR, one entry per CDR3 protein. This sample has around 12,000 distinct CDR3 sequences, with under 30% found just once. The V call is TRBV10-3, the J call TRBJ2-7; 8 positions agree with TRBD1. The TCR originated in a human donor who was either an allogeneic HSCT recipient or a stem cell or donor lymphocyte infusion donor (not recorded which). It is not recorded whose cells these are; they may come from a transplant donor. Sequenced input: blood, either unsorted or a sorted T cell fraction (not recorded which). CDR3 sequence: CAISDGQGVREQYF. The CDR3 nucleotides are TGTGCCATCAGTGATGGACAGGGCGTGAGGGAGCAGTACTTC.